This T cell receptor beta chain is from a study of PD-L1 blockade in urothelial cancer. Turning to the study itself: At 3 weeks (second dose) and 6 weeks after starting treatment, blood was analyzed. The median number of T cells present in blood samples was roughly 130,000.

Clones were sequenced by immunoSEQ multiplex PCR, and TCRdb holds only the in-frame ones, with some missing. The data show about 38,000 clones, with 82% seen just once and about 17% held by the top ten. This CDR3 region has 14 residues. Germline values: CDR1 MNHEY, CDR2 SVGAGI. V gave up 3 bases and J gave up 4 bases; unmatched junction bases: 5. This clone appeared a single time. The sequencing here drew on PBMCs, taken around atezolizumab (anti-PD-L1) treatment. This receptor was obtained from a man aged 55 to 69 with urothelial cancer. This rearrangement joins TRBV6-5 to TRBJ1-2, with 7 bases matching TRBD1. The DNA for the CDR3 is TGTGCCAGCAGTTATCGACAGGGAAGCTATGGCTACACCTTC. Protein sequence: CASSYRQGSYGYTF.